The 21 T cell receptor beta chains reported below all come from one sample, sequenced in a study of blood T cell repertoires in COVID-19. Libraries were prepared by immunoSEQ multiplex PCR; TCRdb keeps only in-frame clonotypes and omits some of them. The repertoire holds roughly 320,000 clones, with approximately 90% as singletons. Sequences were obtained from peripheral blood. These receptors were collected from a woman aged 50 to 60 with COVID-19, enrolled during active disease.

The chain joins TRBV5-6 to TRBJ1-3, with D unclear. The germline V and J ends were trimmed by 2 bases and 4 bases, with 10 bases remaining between them. CDR3 size: 14 residues. Germline-derived CDR1 and CDR2 are SGHDT and YYEEEE. The CDR3 loop is CASSLSGSGNTIYF. CDR3 DNA sequence: TGTGCCAGCAGCTTATCAGGATCCGGAAACACCATATATTTT.

Here the CDR3 reads CASRVPAWGELFF. CDR3 DNA: TGTGCCAGCAGGGTCCCAGCGTGGGGGGAGCTGTTTTTT. This chain connects TRBV27 to TRBJ2-2; D is unclear. The CDR3 has 13 amino acids. Germline V gene sequence: CDR1 MNHEY, CDR2 SMNVEV (reference sequence). Trimming shortened V by 6 bases and J by 8 bases, and 13 bases separated the two germline ends.

In DNA, the CDR3 is TGTGCCAGCAGCTTGTTAGTTATGGCGGGGACCTACAATGAGCAGTTCTTC. It specifies CASSLLVMAGTYNEQFF. V usage is TRBV5-4 and J usage is TRBJ2-1; D is perhaps TRBD2 (6 bases). This CDR3 is 17 amino acids long. V lost 1 base, J lost 2 bases, and 16 bases lay in between. In germline, CDR1 is SGHNT, CDR2 YYREEE (reference sequence).

The chain links TRBV2 to TRBJ2-3, with 7 bases that match TRBD1. CDR1 and CDR2 (germline): SNHLY, FYNNEI. V trimming: 6 bases; J trimming: 0 bases; junction bases outside the gene matches: 3. The CDR3 totals 14 residues. The CDR3 sequence is CASRQGLSTDTQYF. The CDR3 DNA follows: TGTGCCAGCAGACAGGGGCTTAGCACAGATACGCAGTATTTT.

This chain connects TRBV2 to TRBJ1-5; 10 nucleotides line up with TRBD1. Germline V lookup: CDR1 SNHLY, CDR2 FYNNEI. The CDR3 contains 19 residues. The J segment lost 6 bases and the V segment lost 5 bases, leaving 19 bases of the junction unmatched. This CDR3 reads CASSLPGQGFVGAVQPQHF. CDR3 DNA sequence: TGTGCCAGCAGTCTCCCGGGACAGGGGTTTGTTGGGGCTGTTCAGCCCCAGCATTTT.

This clone was seen a handful of times. The V and J genes are TRBV5-4 and TRBJ1-6; TRBD1 matches 8 bases. The germline V gene encodes CDR1 SGHNT and CDR2 YYREEE (reference sequence). The CDR3 is 14 residues long. Trimming took 3 bases from V and 7 from J; bases not matched to a gene: 3. CDR3 DNA: TGTGCCAGCAGCTCGGGACAGGCCAATTCACCCCTCCACTTT. This encodes CASSSGQANSPLHF.

This rearrangement joins TRBV11-2 to TRBJ2-5; D may be TRBD1 (6 bases). The CDR3 has 14 residues. Per the germline V gene, CDR1 is SGHAT and CDR2 is FQNNGV. V shed 5 bases and J shed 1 base, with 11 bases lying between them. CDR3 nucleotide sequence: TGTGCCAGCAGCGCCCGGACAGCCCAAGAGACCCAGTACTTC. Its translation: CASSARTAQETQYF.

This chain joins TRBV19 and TRBJ2-3, with no clear D. This CDR3 is built from 16 residues. Trimming left V 6 bases short and J 1 base short, with 17 bases between. Germline lookup yields CDR1 LNHDA and CDR2 SQIVND (reference sequence). Written as DNA, the CDR3 is TGTGCCAGTAGCCAACCCACAAGTCGGGGCACAGATACGCAGTATTTT. Amino acid sequence: CASSQPTSRGTDTQYF.

This chain uses TRBV4-2 with TRBJ2-1, with D maybe TRBD2 (5 bases). The germline CDR1 and CDR2 sequences are LGHNA and YNFKEQ. Trimming took off 8 bases at V and 5 bases at J, with 16 bases between the two ends. The CDR3 is made up of 14 amino acids. The CDR3 region has the DNA TGTGCCAGCTCGGATGCGGGTCTTGACAATGAGCAGTTCTTC. It yields the protein CASSDAGLDNEQFF.

The V and J genes are TRBV19 and TRBJ2-7, with 15 positions matching TRBD2. The CDR3 contains 15 residues. Germline lookup yields CDR1 LNHDA and CDR2 SQIVND (reference sequence). After removal of 3 bases from V and 3 bases from J, the junction contained 0 bases not matched to a gene. The CDR3 protein is CASSMGLAGGYEQYF. The CDR3 coding sequence is TGTGCCAGTAGTATGGGACTAGCGGGAGGCTACGAGCAGTACTTC.

The chain links TRBV5-1 to TRBJ1-1; D perhaps matches TRBD1 (6 bases). Germline-derived CDR1 and CDR2 are SGHRS and YFSETQ. Trimming stripped 1 base from V and 3 bases from J, with 10 bases between. The CDR3 is 14 residues long. CDR3 in amino acids: CASSLTGGYTEAFF. The DNA of the CDR3 is TGCGCCAGCAGCTTGACGGGGGGCTACACTGAAGCTTTCTTT.

This chain links TRBV11-2 with TRBJ2-2, with unresolved D. The germline gives CDR1 SGHAT, CDR2 FQNNGV. The ends were cut back, 3 bases at V and 0 bases at J, with 8 bases in the middle. This CDR3 comprises 15 residues. The CDR3 coding sequence is TGTGCCAGCAGCTTGTCAGATACGAACACCGGGGAGCTGTTTTTT. As protein: CASSLSDTNTGELFF.

The rearrangement uses TRBV7-9 and TRBJ2-7; TRBD1 matches at 9 bases. Looked up from germline, CDR1 is SEHNR and CDR2 is FQNEAQ (reference sequence). Trimming at V came to 0 bases and at J to 0 bases, leaving 3 bases not matched to a gene. CDR3 length: 16 amino acids. The CDR3 sequence is CASSLARTGDSYEQYF. The CDR3, as DNA: TGTGCCAGCAGCTTAGCTAGGACAGGGGACTCCTACGAGCAGTACTTC.

J is TRBJ2-4 and V is TRBV29-1; 8 nucleotides agree with TRBD2. The CDR3 length is 12 residues. Germline V CDR1 and CDR2: SQVTM, ANQGSEA. The junction had 3 bases not matched to a gene; V was cut back by 4 bases and J by 7 bases. CDR3 bases: TGCAGCGTTGGGTCTAGCGGGAACATTCAGTACTTC. This codes for CSVGSSGNIQYF.

This clone came up once. The rearrangement uses TRBV10-3 and TRBJ2-5; 8 nucleotides align to TRBD2. Germline V CDR1 and CDR2: ENHRY, SYGVKD. V lost 4 bases and J lost 4; bases outside the gene matches: 11. There are 16 residues in the CDR3. CDR3 nucleotide sequence: TGTGCCATCAGTGCCCACACGGGACTAGACTTAGAGACCCAGTACTTC. It is translated as CAISAHTGLDLETQYF.

This rearrangement joins TRBV24-1 to TRBJ1-5, with a weak D call TRBD1 (5 bases). The V gene's germline CDR1 is KGHDR and CDR2 SFDVKD. V lost 3 bases and J 2 bases, leaving 13 bases between the germline ends. This CDR3 has 16 amino acids. CDR3 protein: CATSDGTGRGNQPQHF. The CDR3 DNA reads as TGTGCCACCAGTGATGGTACAGGACGGGGCAATCAGCCCCAGCATTTT.

The gene calls are TRBV30 and TRBJ2-6; a possible D gene is TRBD1 (6 bases). Germline V lookup: CDR1 GTSNPN, CDR2 SVGIG (reference sequence). Trimming left V 2 bases short and J 2 bases short, with 10 bases between. The CDR3 extends over 15 amino acids. CDR3 sequence reads: CAWSTRTAGANVLTF. CDR3 bases: TGTGCCTGGAGTACAAGGACAGCTGGGGCCAACGTCCTGACTTTC.

This chain uses TRBV19 with TRBJ1-2; D uncertain. The germline V gene has CDR1 LNHDA and CDR2 SQIVND (reference sequence). The CDR3 covers 15 residues. The V end was cut by 6 bases, the J end by 7 bases, with 21 bases between. CDR3 sequence reads: CASSTFGSDWVGYTF. CDR3 nucleotides: TGTGCCAGTAGCACATTTGGTTCCGACTGGGTTGGCTACACCTTC.

This chain links TRBV6-5 with TRBJ2-3, with TRBD2 identical over 10 bases. From germline, CDR1 is MNHEY and CDR2 SVGAGI. There are 15 residues in the CDR3. V lost 6 bases to trimming and J lost 2 bases; unmatched junction nucleotides: 5. This chain's CDR3 is CASRISGRLTDTQYF. CDR3 coding DNA: TGTGCCAGCAGGATTAGCGGGAGGCTCACAGATACGCAGTATTTT.

The V and J genes are TRBV6-1 and TRBJ2-5, with 16 bases matching TRBD2. Trimming took 4 bases from V and 0 from J; bases not matched to a gene: 8. This CDR3 has 19 amino acids. Germline V gene sequence: CDR1 MNHNS, CDR2 SASEGT. This CDR3 reads CASSGSPGLAGGNQETQYF. The CDR3 region has the DNA TGTGCCAGCAGTGGGAGCCCGGGACTAGCGGGAGGGAACCAAGAGACCCAGTACTTC.

This clone qualifies as medium-sized. The CDR3 region has the DNA TGTGCCAGCAGCCTGGGGCAGGGGTATGGGTTCGAAGGAAACACCATATATTTT. Translated: CASSLGQGYGFEGNTIYF. The chain employs TRBV5-4 and TRBJ1-3; D possibly corresponds to TRBD1 (6 bases). The ends were cut back, 4 bases at V and 4 bases at J, with 24 bases in the middle. The CDR3 runs 18 residues. Looked up from germline, CDR1 is SGHNT and CDR2 is YYREEE (reference sequence). Filled out from reference TRBV5-4 and TRBJ1-3, the complete variable domain reads ETGVTQSPTHLIKTRGQQVTLRCSSQSGHNTVSWYQQALGQGPQFIFQYYREEENGRGNFPPRFSGLQFPNYSSELNVNALELDDSALYLCASSLGQGYGFEGNTIYFGEGSWLTVV.